Below, 26 T cell receptor beta chains from the same sample are listed, as sequenced in a study of blood T cell repertoires in COVID-19. The protocol was immunoSEQ multiplex PCR, while the TCRdb copy is restricted to in-frame clones and leaves out a portion. This repertoire shows approximately 500,000 clones, about 91% found once; its top ten account for 0.9%. The specimen sequenced was peripheral blood. The receptors derive from a man in his late teens or twenties with COVID-19, enrolled during active disease.

The genes are TRBV9 and TRBJ1-3; D unclear. This CDR3 is 15 amino acids long. Germline V lookup: CDR1 SGDLS, CDR2 YYNGEE. V was clipped by 0 bases and J by 0 bases, with 7 bases between them. The CDR3 region has the DNA TGTGCCAGCAGCGTAGGGCTGATCTCTGGAAACACCATATATTTT. Translation gives CASSVGLISGNTIYF.

This chain joins TRBV5-1 and TRBJ1-2; D is perhaps TRBD1 (6 bases). V was trimmed by 0 bases and J by 3 bases, leaving 18 bases between them. This CDR3 has 17 residues. The V gene's germline CDR1 is SGHRS and CDR2 YFSETQ. The CDR3 reads CASSLALEDKGDYGYTF. CDR3 bases: TGCGCCAGCAGCTTGGCACTAGAGGACAAGGGGGACTATGGCTACACCTTC.

This chain uses TRBV11-3 with TRBJ2-3; no definite D call. V lost 0 bases, J lost 4 bases, and 11 bases lay in between. CDR1 and CDR2 (germline): SGHNT, YENEEA. There are 15 residues in the CDR3. The CDR3, as DNA: TGTGCCAGCAGCTTAGATTGGAGATGGGCAGATACGCAGTATTTT. As protein: CASSLDWRWADTQYF.

The chain links TRBV2 to TRBJ1-2; D uncertain. V lost 6 bases and J lost 4, with 18 bases in between. This CDR3 spans 15 amino acids. Germline assignment: CDR1 SNHLY and CDR2 FYNNEI. CDR3 loop: CASRPDLSKSYGYTF. The CDR3 nucleotides read TGTGCCAGCAGGCCGGACTTAAGCAAGTCCTATGGCTACACCTTC.

The chain joins TRBV5-1 to TRBJ2-7; 15 bases agree with TRBD2. The junction had 9 bases not matched to a gene; V was cut back by 4 bases and J by 7 bases. Germline CDR1 reads SGHRS; CDR2 reads YFSETQ. The CDR3 runs 16 residues. CDR3 in DNA: TGCGCCAGCAGCCAAGGGACTAGCGGGAGGCTCCGTGAGCAGTACTTC. It translates to CASSQGTSGRLREQYF. Using reference TRBV5-1 and TRBJ2-7 for the parts outside the CDR3, the full variable domain is KAGVTQTPRYLIKTRGQQVTLSCSPISGHRSVSWYQQTPGQGLQFLFEYFSETQRNKGNFPGRFSGRQFSNSRSEMNVSTLELGDSALYLCASSQGTSGRLREQYFGPGTRLTVT.

This clone has a single count. V gene TRBV2 combines with J gene TRBJ2-3, with a weak D call TRBD2 (6 bases). The CDR3 has 15 amino acids. The germline V and J ends were trimmed by 4 bases and 2 bases, with 13 bases remaining between them. Germline loops: CDR1 SNHLY, CDR2 FYNNEI. The CDR3, as DNA: TGTGCCAGCAGTGGGTCTAGCGTGATCACAGATACGCAGTATTTT. It specifies CASSGSSVITDTQYF.

This clone was counted a single time. The chain employs TRBV24-1 and TRBJ2-5; 10 bases fit TRBD1. This CDR3 spans 13 amino acids. In germline, CDR1 is KGHDR, CDR2 SFDVKD. Losses at the gene ends were 8 bases for V and 2 bases for J; bases not matched to a gene: 1. In DNA, the CDR3 is TGTGCCACCAAGGGACAGGGGCAAGAGACCCAGTACTTC. As protein: CATKGQGQETQYF.

The rearrangement links TRBV9 to TRBJ1-2, with D perhaps TRBD1 (5 bases). Trimming pared 4 bases from V and 4 bases from J, leaving 20 bases between. Looked up from germline, CDR1 is SGDLS and CDR2 is YYNGEE. This CDR3 has 16 amino acids. CDR3 residues: CASSIPREGKRYGYTF. The CDR3 DNA is TGTGCCAGCAGCATCCCCCGGGAGGGGAAGCGCTATGGCTACACCTTC.

The rearrangement links TRBV19 to TRBJ1-6; 8 bases fit TRBD1. V was pared by 5 bases and J by 3 bases, with 3 bases of the junction left unmatched. Germline V CDR1 and CDR2: LNHDA, SQIVND (reference sequence). The CDR3 runs to 15 residues. The CDR3 DNA sequence: TGTGCCAGTAGTCGGACAGGGTTCTATAATTCACCCCTCCACTTT. The encoded protein is CASSRTGFYNSPLHF.

The chain employs TRBV6-5 and TRBJ1-6, with 9 bases lining up with TRBD1. Germline-derived CDR1 and CDR2 are MNHEY and SVGAGI. The CDR3 has 14 residues. V gave up 10 bases and J gave up 9 bases; unmatched junction bases: 10. CDR3 amino acids: CATGDREAFSPLHF. The CDR3 nucleotides are TGTGCCACTGGGGACAGGGAGGCCTTTTCACCCCTCCACTTT.

The chain recombines TRBV6-1 with TRBJ1-5, with D unclear. Germline assignment: CDR1 MNHNS and CDR2 SASEGT. The CDR3 length is 12 residues. V lost 3 bases, J lost 13 bases, and 13 bases lay in between. The CDR3 region has the DNA TGTGCCAGCAGTGATTTGGCTCCCCCTCAGCATTTT. Translating it yields CASSDLAPPQHF.

This clone was detected once. The same CDR3 is also encoded by other DNA sequences in this sample. The chain employs TRBV27 and TRBJ2-7; possible D gene TRBD1, 5 bases. Trimming removed 3 bases from V and 2 bases from J, with 8 bases in between. The CDR3 is made up of 13 amino acids. Germline CDR1 is MNHEY and CDR2 is SMNVEV (reference sequence). This CDR3 reads CASSLGRAYEQYF. CDR3 in DNA: TGTGCCAGCAGTTTGGGCAGGGCCTACGAGCAGTACTTC.

The V and J genes are TRBV19 and TRBJ2-2; D is uncertain. V lost 7 bases, J lost 0 bases, and 9 bases lay in between. This CDR3 is 14 amino acids long. The germline CDR1 and CDR2 sequences are LNHDA and SQIVND (reference sequence). The CDR3: CASTQRSNTGELFF. CDR3 nucleotides: TGTGCCAGTACGCAGCGATCGAACACCGGGGAGCTGTTTTTT.

The V call is TRBV21-1, the J call TRBJ1-5; TRBD1, the table's D call, was not compared with the DNA. TRBV21-1 is recorded as a pseudogene. CDR3 size: 16 residues. The CDR3 region is CASSTRQGNSNQPQHF. CDR3 nucleotides: TGTGCCAGCAGCACTCGACAGGGGAATAGCAATCAGCCCCAGCATTTT.

The J gene is TRBJ2-7, the V gene TRBV12-2; TRBD1 is the table's D call and was not checked against the DNA. TRBV12-2 is reported as a pseudogene. The CDR3 has 15 residues. The CDR3 region has the DNA TGTGCAAGTCGCTGGGTGACAGGGGTTTCCCACGAGCAGTACTTC. It yields the protein CASRWVTGVSHEQYF.

The sample holds one count of this clone. The chain has TRBV19 and TRBJ1-6; no clear D. In germline, CDR1 is LNHDA, CDR2 SQIVND (reference sequence). CDR3 size: 14 residues. The V end was cut by 2 bases, the J end by 10 bases, with 12 bases between. DNA of the CDR3: TGTGCCAGTAGTATATCCCTGAAAAGCTCACCCCTCCACTTT. It yields the protein CASSISLKSSPLHF.

This chain links TRBV11-2 with TRBJ2-5, with 9 bases aligning to TRBD2. The ends lost 4 bases at V and 5 bases at J; junction bases unmatched: 11. The germline gives CDR1 SGHAT, CDR2 FQNNGV. The CDR3 is 16 amino acids. For the CDR3, the DNA is TGTGCCAGCAGCTCCTCCCGCGGGGGGGCCTGGGAGACCCAGTACTTC. Its translation is CASSSSRGGAWETQYF.

This chain uses TRBV29-1 with TRBJ2-7; 8 bases are shared with TRBD1. V was clipped by 7 bases and J by 5 bases; unmatched bases: 7. The CDR3 length is 12 residues. Germline CDR1 and CDR2: SQVTM and ANQGSEA. This CDR3 is CSGWTGRNEQYF. The CDR3 bases are TGCAGCGGCTGGACAGGGAGAAACGAGCAGTACTTC.

This clone was seen just once. V gene TRBV5-1 combines with J gene TRBJ2-1; perhaps TRBD1 as D (5 bases). This CDR3 is built from 11 residues. V lost 3 bases and J lost 7, with 5 bases in between. Germline V lookup: CDR1 SGHRS, CDR2 YFSETQ. This CDR3 is CASSSGNEQFF. The CDR3, as DNA: TGCGCCAGCAGCTCAGGGAATGAGCAGTTCTTC. Full variable domain (remainder filled in from reference TRBV5-1 and TRBJ2-1): KAGVTQTPRYLIKTRGQQVTLSCSPISGHRSVSWYQQTPGQGLQFLFEYFSETQRNKGNFPGRFSGRQFSNSRSEMNVSTLELGDSALYLCASSSGNEQFFGPGTRLTVL.

The genes are TRBV19 and TRBJ1-2; TRBD1 aligns across 8 bases. In germline, CDR1 is LNHDA, CDR2 SQIVND (reference sequence). The trim removed 1 base at V and 8 bases at J, leaving 12 bases unmatched. The CDR3 runs 16 residues. As DNA, the CDR3 is TGTGCCAGTAGTATAGGTTCCAGGGGGCCGGTCGAGGGCTACACCTTC. Translated: CASSIGSRGPVEGYTF.

The gene calls are TRBV3-1 (or the pseudogene TRBV3-2) and TRBJ2-7, with TRBD1 as a possible D gene (5 bases). Germline CDR1 reads LGHDT; CDR2 reads YNNKEL (reference sequence). CDR3 length: 14 amino acids. The V and J ends lost 5 bases and 1 base respectively, with 12 bases between them. The CDR3 nucleotides are TGTGCCAGCAGCGATAGACAGAGTTCCTACGAGCAGTACTTC. It translates to CASSDRQSSYEQYF.

The chain has TRBV6-5 and TRBJ1-1, with TRBD1 identical over 8 bases. Germline V gives CDR1 MNHEY, CDR2 SVGAGI. V was clipped by 8 bases and J by 4 bases; unmatched bases: 0. The CDR3 is 11 amino acids. Here the CDR3 reads CASQGATEAFF. The CDR3 nucleotides are TGTGCCAGCCAGGGGGCCACTGAAGCTTTCTTT.

The chain uses TRBV30 and TRBJ2-1; D is possibly TRBD2 (6 bases). This CDR3 has 19 residues. The V gene lost 0 bases and the J gene lost 5 bases, with 26 bases spanning the gap. Germline lookup yields CDR1 GTSNPN and CDR2 SVGIG (reference sequence). CDR3 sequence (DNA): TGTGCCTGGAGTGTACTCCATACCCAAGCCCTAGCGTTGCACAATGAGCAGTTCTTC. It codes for CAWSVLHTQALALHNEQFF.

The chain couples TRBV12-5 to TRBJ2-2; 7 bases fit TRBD2. This CDR3 is 18 amino acids long. With 4 bases clipped from V and 3 bases from J, the junction kept 14 bases outside the gene matches. Germline values: CDR1 LGHNT, CDR2 FRNRAP. The DNA of the CDR3 is TGTGCTAGTGGTTCTCCCTCGGGGGGTATTGTGGACACCGGGGAGCTGTTTTTT. Amino acid sequence: CASGSPSGGIVDTGELFF.

In its sample, this clone was seen once. This chain uses TRBV6-6 with TRBJ2-7; weak D call: TRBD2 (6 bases). Trimming left V 2 bases short and J 3 bases short, with 11 bases between. The CDR3 spans 14 residues. CDR1 is MNHNY, CDR2 SVGAGI, per germline (reference sequence). The CDR3, as DNA: TGTGCCAGCAGTTACACAGACGGGAGCTACGAGCAGTACTTC. Its translation is CASSYTDGSYEQYF.

The V gene is TRBV27, the J gene TRBJ2-2, with 10 bases aligning to TRBD1. The CDR3 covers 14 residues. Germline V gives CDR1 MNHEY, CDR2 SMNVEV (reference sequence). J was trimmed by 7 bases and V by 7 bases; bases with no gene match: 6. CDR3 nucleotide sequence: TGTGCCAGCATCCGACAGGGGGCCGGCGGGGAGCTGTTTTTT. It translates to CASIRQGAGGELFF.